The 2 T cell receptor beta chains reported below all come from one sample, sequenced in a study of T cells after yellow fever vaccination. TCRdb re-called the 5' RACE reads with MiXCR, one entry per CDR3 protein. This sample carries under 300,000 distinct CDR3 sequences, about 7% of them seen once, and the ten largest clones take roughly 0.86%. The input for sequencing was CD4+ T cells sorted from PBMCs, taken 15 days after the yellow fever booster vaccination. The receptors shown here come from a man aged 30 to 39 who received the YFV17D yellow fever vaccine.

This clonotype occurred many times. The chain carries TRBV20-1 and TRBJ2-1, with 9 bases identical to TRBD2. Germline loops: CDR1 DFQATT, CDR2 SNEGSKA (reference sequence). This CDR3 region has 12 residues. The CDR3 protein is CGSGRLNNEQFF. CDR3 coding DNA: TGCGGAAGCGGGAGGTTAAACAATGAGCAGTTCTTC.

The CDR3 DNA reads TGTGCCAGCAGCGCTGGACTGGCTCCTAATGAAAAACTGTTTTTT. It encodes CASSAGLAPNEKLFF. The V call is TRBV9, the J call TRBJ1-4; the D is unclear. The CDR3 sequence is 15 residues long. The V and J ends lost 3 bases and 3 bases respectively, with 12 bases between them. CDR1 and CDR2 from the germline V gene are SGDLS and YYNGEE. Full variable domain (rest looked up from reference TRBV9 and TRBJ1-4): DSGVTQTPKHLITATGQRVTLRCSPRSGDLSVYWYQQSLDQGLQFLIQYYNGEERAKGNILERFSAQQFPDLHSELNLSSLELGDSALYFCASSAGLAPNEKLFFGSGTQLSVL.